This entry lists 23 T cell receptor beta chains sequenced from one sample in a study of T cells in Graves' hyperthyroidism and ophthalmopathy. Amplification of TCR beta CDR3 regions used RNA as the template. HTBI primers were employed in a first-round RT-PCR of the TCR CDR3. TCRdb used MiXCR to reprocess the multiplex PCR reads, holding one entry per CDR3 protein. The sample shows around 300,000 distinct CDR3 sequences, approximately 13% of them seen only once. Specimen: blood. Every receptor here comes from a woman under 40 with Graves' hyperthyroidism.

The rearrangement joins TRBV2 to TRBJ2-2, with TRBD2 identical over 11 bases. After removal of 10 bases from V and 2 bases from J, the junction contained 12 bases not matched to a gene. Germline CDR1 is SNHLY and CDR2 is FYNNEI. The CDR3 loop spans 17 amino acids. The CDR3 DNA reads as TGTGCCATCCTCTCCGGGACTAGCGGACCAAACACCGGGGAGCTGTTTTTT. This encodes CAILSGTSGPNTGELFF.

This clonotype came up a few times. V usage is TRBV11-2 and J usage is TRBJ1-1; D remains unclear. Germline CDR1 SGHAT, CDR2 FQNNGV. The CDR3 covers 15 residues. V was clipped by 4 bases and J by 5 bases, with 17 bases between them. CDR3 nucleotides: TGTGCCAGCAGCTCTTCTAAGACGGGCCGGACTGAAGCTTTCTTT. Protein: CASSSSKTGRTEAFF.

This clonotype was counted ten times or more. The rearrangement links TRBV27 to TRBJ2-2; TRBD2 agrees at 12 bases. V trimming: 5 bases; J trimming: 4 bases; junction bases outside the gene matches: 5. The CDR3 covers 16 residues. Germline CDR1 and CDR2: MNHEY and SMNVEV (reference sequence). CDR3 in amino acids: CASSPGLAGPTGELFF. The CDR3 DNA sequence: TGTGCCAGCAGTCCTGGACTAGCGGGACCCACCGGGGAGCTGTTTTTT.

This clonotype was picked up many times. This chain connects TRBV13 to TRBJ2-5; tentatively, D is TRBD1 (5 bases). V was clipped by 1 base and J by 5 bases, with 17 bases between them. Looked up from germline, CDR1 is PRHDT and CDR2 is FYEKMQ (reference sequence). CDR3 length: 16 residues. Here the CDR3 reads CASSLVGGASGETQYF. CDR3 nucleotide sequence: TGTGCCAGCAGCTTAGTCGGTGGGGCCTCCGGGGAGACCCAGTACTTC.

This clonotype was counted many times. The rearrangement joins TRBV28 to TRBJ2-2; D tentatively reads TRBD1 or TRBD2 (6 bases each). V lost 10 bases and J 3 bases, leaving 15 bases between the germline ends. Germline CDR1 is MDHEN and CDR2 is SYDVKM. This CDR3 comprises 14 residues. For the CDR3, the DNA is TGTGCCATCTTCGGAGGGGGTGACACCGGGGAGCTGTTTTTT. Protein: CAIFGGGDTGELFF. Combining the CDR3 with reference TRBV28 and TRBJ2-2 gives the whole variable domain DVKVTQSSRYLVKRTGEKVFLECVQDMDHENMFWYRQDPGLGLRLIYFSYDVKMKEKGDIPEGYSVSREKKERFSLILESASTNQTSMYLCAIFGGGDTGELFFGEGSRLTVL.

The chain has TRBV5-6 and TRBJ2-7; possibly TRBD1 or TRBD2 for D (5 bases each). The germline V and J ends were trimmed by 6 bases and 0 bases, with 13 bases remaining between them. This CDR3 has 14 residues. The germline V gene encodes CDR1 SGHDT and CDR2 YYEEEE. Here the CDR3 reads CASTSGTDSYEQYF. The CDR3 DNA sequence: TGTGCCAGCACCTCCGGGACGGACTCCTACGAGCAGTACTTC.

This clonotype was counted many times. The chain has TRBV11-2 and TRBJ2-6, with D unclear. V was cut by 8 bases and J by 4 bases, with 6 bases left in between. The CDR3 consists of 12 residues. The germline V gene has CDR1 SGHAT and CDR2 FQNNGV. CDR3 DNA sequence: TGTGCCAGCGACATGGGGGCCAACGTCCTGACTTTC. Amino acids: CASDMGANVLTF. The complete variable domain, with remaining parts taken from reference TRBV11-2 and TRBJ2-6, reads EAGVAQSPRYKIIEKRQSVAFWCNPISGHATLYWYQQILGQGPKLLIQFQNNGVVDDSQLPKDRFSAERLKGVDSTLKIQPAKLEDSAVYLCASDMGANVLTFGAGSRLTVL.

In its sample, this clonotype was seen many times. The gene calls are TRBV5-1 and TRBJ2-7; 7 bases line up with TRBD2. CDR3 length equals 14 residues. Germline assignment: CDR1 SGHRS and CDR2 YFSETQ. V was clipped by 4 bases and J by 3 bases; unmatched bases: 7. The CDR3 is CASSPAGRNYEQYF. In DNA, the CDR3 is TGCGCCAGCAGCCCAGCGGGACGTAACTACGAGCAGTACTTC.

This clonotype was seen more than once but under ten times. The CDR3: CASSRPMEPNYGYTF. DNA for the CDR3: TGTGCCAGCAGTCGCCCGATGGAGCCTAACTATGGCTACACCTTC. J is TRBJ1-2 and V is TRBV6-1, with D unclear. Germline assignment: CDR1 MNHNS and CDR2 SASEGT. V lost 5 bases and J lost 0, with 13 bases in between. The CDR3 covers 15 residues.

This clonotype was counted ten times or more. V and J are TRBV29-1 and TRBJ2-2; 7 positions agree with TRBD2. Unmatched junction bases numbered 12, after V lost 4 bases and J lost 4 bases. The CDR3 extends over 16 amino acids. CDR1 is SQVTM, CDR2 ANQGSEA, per germline. CDR3 protein: CSVAAGRLALTGELFF. The CDR3 bases are TGCAGCGTTGCGGCGGGTAGACTAGCTCTCACCGGGGAGCTGTTTTTT.

The chain is built from TRBV5-1 and TRBJ2-7; D call uncertain. Germline V gene sequence: CDR1 SGHRS, CDR2 YFSETQ. CDR3 length: 17 amino acids. Trimming shortened V by 1 base and J by 7 bases, and 24 bases separated the two germline ends. The CDR3 sequence is CASSLILLDLNPKEQYF. The CDR3 nucleotides read TGCGCCAGCAGCTTGATCCTCCTCGATCTAAACCCAAAGGAGCAGTACTTC.

The chain combines TRBV20-1 with TRBJ1-3, with TRBD1 matching 7 bases. V gave up 3 bases and J gave up 2 bases; unmatched junction bases: 13. CDR3 length: 17 amino acids. The germline CDR1 and CDR2 sequences are DFQATT and SNEGSKA (reference sequence). DNA for the CDR3: TGCAGTGCTAGTAGGGCGACAGGGATGCCTGCTGGAAACACCATATATTTT. Its translation: CSASRATGMPAGNTIYF.

V gene TRBV2 combines with J gene TRBJ2-1; TRBD2 is a possible D gene (5 bases). V was clipped by 1 base and J by 5 bases, with 9 bases between them. CDR3 length: 14 amino acids. Germline V CDR1 and CDR2: SNHLY, FYNNEI. CDR3 bases: TGTGCCAGCAGTGAAGTCGGGATGGACAATGAGCAGTTCTTC. As protein: CASSEVGMDNEQFF. Together with reference TRBV2 and TRBJ2-1, the CDR3 gives the full variable domain: EPEVTQTPSHQVTQMGQEVILRCVPISNHLYFYWYRQILGQKVEFLVSFYNNEISEKSEIFDDQFSVERPDGSNFTLKIRSTKLEDSAMYFCASSEVGMDNEQFFGPGTRLTVL.

This clonotype was recorded a few times. The chain links TRBV20-1 to TRBJ1-2; maybe TRBD1 (5 bases). There are 15 residues in the CDR3. The germline V and J ends were trimmed by 0 bases and 4 bases, with 15 bases remaining between them. From germline, CDR1 is DFQATT and CDR2 SNEGSKA (reference sequence). DNA for the CDR3: TGCAGTGCTAGAGATCCCGGGACCTTTGGCTATGGCTACACCTTC. It is translated as CSARDPGTFGYGYTF.

This clonotype was seen ten or more times. The chain links TRBV6-1 to TRBJ1-6; D might be TRBD1 (5 bases). The CDR3 extends over 17 amino acids. The V end was cut by 8 bases, the J end by 0 bases, with 17 bases between. The germline V gene has CDR1 MNHNS and CDR2 SASEGT. The CDR3 bases are TGTGCCAGCGCCCCGGAGCGACAGCACTCCTATAATTCACCCCTCCACTTT. Protein sequence: CASAPERQHSYNSPLHF.

The rearrangement joins TRBV20-1 to TRBJ2-2; TRBD2 agrees at 8 bases. Germline CDR1 and CDR2: DFQATT and SNEGSKA (reference sequence). CDR3 length: 14 residues. The V and J ends lost 6 bases and 6 bases, in that order; junction bases with no gene match: 9. The CDR3 DNA reads TGCAGTGCGGGGCGGGAGGTGGGGGCCGGGGAGCTGTTTTTT. It encodes CSAGREVGAGELFF.

This clonotype was picked up a small number of times. This rearrangement joins TRBV6-2 or TRBV6-3 to TRBJ2-5; a weak D match, TRBD2 (5 bases). V was clipped by 2 bases and J by 1 base, with 11 bases between them. The CDR3 is made up of 15 amino acids. Looked up from germline, CDR1 is MNHEY and CDR2 is SVGEGT. The CDR3 reads CASSYRAGLQETQYF. Here the CDR3 DNA reads TGTGCCAGCAGTTACCGGGCGGGTCTCCAAGAGACCCAGTACTTC.

This clonotype was seen repeatedly, ten times or more. The chain uses TRBV29-1 and TRBJ1-1, with D perhaps matching TRBD1 (5 bases). The CDR3 length is 13 residues. V lost 7 bases to trimming and J lost 1 base, with 13 bases between them. Germline loops: CDR1 SQVTM, CDR2 ANQGSEA. The CDR3, as DNA: TGCAGCGCAATGCAGACAGCGAACACTGAAGCTTTCTTT. Its translation: CSAMQTANTEAFF.

The genes are TRBV7-9 and TRBJ1-1; D uncertain. With 4 bases removed from V and 1 base from J, the gap between germline ends came to 13 bases. CDR3 length: 15 amino acids. Germline loops: CDR1 SEHNR, CDR2 FQNEAQ (reference sequence). CDR3 sequence (DNA): TGTGCCAGCAGCTCCCGAAGCAGCTCGAACACTGAAGCTTTCTTT. Amino acids: CASSSRSSSNTEAFF. The complete variable domain, with remaining parts taken from reference TRBV7-9 and TRBJ1-1, reads DTGVSQNPRHKITKRGQNVTFRCDPISEHNRLYWYRQTLGQGPEFLTYFQNEAQLEKSRLLSDRFSAERPKGSFSTLEIQRTEQGDSAMYLCASSSRSSSNTEAFFGQGTRLTVV.

In the case of this clonotype: One junction end does not reproduce the germline sequence, and a read error may be involved. This rearrangement joins TRBV7-9 to TRBJ2-1; 8 bases line up with TRBD2. Germline V CDR1 and CDR2: SEHNR, FQNEAQ (reference sequence). This CDR3 contains 15 residues. CDR3 coding DNA: TGTGCCAGCAGCCCCAGCGGGAGTAGCTACAATGAGCAGTCCTTC. Amino acid sequence: CASSPSGSSYNEQSF. Supplemented by reference TRBV7-9 and TRBJ2-1, the full variable domain reads DTGVSQNPRHKITKRGQNVTFRCDPISEHNRLYWYRQTLGQGPEFLTYFQNEAQLEKSRLLSDRFSAERPKGSFSTLEIQRTEQGDSAMYLCASSPSGSSYNEQSFGPGTRLTVL.

This clonotype turned up a few times. The chain uses TRBV20-1 and TRBJ2-2; D gene unclear. CDR1 and CDR2 (germline): DFQATT, SNEGSKA (reference sequence). The CDR3 sequence is 14 residues long. Between the trimmed V and J ends, which lost 0 bases and 1 base, there was a span of 6 bases. CDR3 amino acids: CSARDPRNTGELFF. CDR3 DNA sequence: TGCAGTGCTAGAGATCCCAGGAACACCGGGGAGCTGTTTTTT.

The chain links TRBV5-8 to TRBJ2-5; 12 bases agree with TRBD2. CDR3 length: 15 residues. V lost 1 base and J lost 4; bases outside the gene matches: 2. Germline-derived CDR1 and CDR2 are SGHTS and YDEGEE. CDR3 bases: TGTGCCAGCAGCTTGATACTAGCGGGAGGAGAGACCCAGTACTTC. Its protein is CASSLILAGGETQYF.

This clonotype has just a few counts. The genes are TRBV5-5 and TRBJ1-3; D gene unclear. V lost 2 bases and J 0 bases, leaving 9 bases between the germline ends. The V gene's germline CDR1 is SGHKS and CDR2 YYEKEE (reference sequence). This CDR3 is built from 15 residues. Here the CDR3 reads CASSFGIGSGNTIYF. The CDR3 bases are TGTGCCAGCAGCTTTGGGATTGGCTCTGGAAACACCATATATTTT.